These T cell receptor beta chains were read from a single sample in a study of early T cells in non-severe SARS-CoV-2 infection. MiXCR, applied by TCRdb to the 5' RACE reads, yields one record per CDR3 protein. The sample holds 35,000 to 50,000 distinct CDR3 sequences, roughly 7.1% seen once. The sequenced sample was whole blood. These receptors all come from an adult who was a healthcare worker with PCR-confirmed SARS-CoV-2 infection or an uninfected control (not recorded which). Both conserved end residues are part of each CDR3. A D gene is named only where the DNA matches it firmly. The listing skips clone size in some rows; elsewhere it reads once, few, many or a size class.

d_call,clone_size,j_call,v_call,cdr3_aa,cdr3_nt
TRBD2,-,TRBJ2-5,TRBV20-1,CSAFWTSGGETQYF,TGCAGTGCTTTCTGGACTAGCGGGGGTGAGACCCAGTACTTC
-,many,TRBJ2-7,TRBV13,CASSSRTDSYEQYF,TGTGCCAGCAGCTCCCGGACAGACTCCTACGAGCAGTACTTC
TRBD1,few,TRBJ2-1,TRBV28,CASSLYGTGVYNEQFF,TGTGCCAGCAGTTTATACGGGACAGGGGTCTACAATGAGCAGTTCTTC
-,few,TRBJ2-7,TRBV3-1,CASTSRLPPYEQYF,TGTGCCAGCACCTCGCGGCTACCCCCTTACGAGCAGTACTTC
TRBD2,-,TRBJ2-3,TRBV5-4,CASKKSLAGVDTQYF,TGTGCCAGCAAGAAGAGCCTAGCGGGGGTGGATACGCAGTATTTT
-,few,TRBJ1-2,TRBV9,CASSVDSNYGYTF,TGTGCCAGCAGCGTAGATAGTAACTATGGCTACACCTTC
TRBD1,many,TRBJ1-6,TRBV20-1,CSARTGESSPLHF,TGCAGTGCTAGGACAGGGGAAAGTTCACCCCTCCACTTT
TRBD2,many,TRBJ2-5,TRBV20-1,CSARVTGGQETQYF,TGCAGTGCTAGAGTGACGGGGGGCCAAGAGACCCAGTACTTC
-,-,TRBJ1-5,TRBV30,CAWSGIGLDQPQHF,TGTGCCTGGAGTGGTATAGGCCTGGATCAGCCCCAGCATTTT
TRBD1,-,TRBJ1-1,TRBV6-5,CASAGQGGLNTEAFF,TGTGCCAGCGCGGGACAGGGGGGCCTGAACACTGAAGCTTTCTTT
TRBD1,-,TRBJ2-5,TRBV11-2,CASSFGTGVATQYF,TGTGCCAGCAGCTTCGGGACAGGGGTAGCGACCCAGTACTTC
TRBD1,few,TRBJ2-5,TRBV11-2,CASSLDGQGYPETQYF,TGTGCCAGCAGCTTAGACGGACAGGGGTATCCAGAGACCCAGTACTTC
TRBD1,few,TRBJ2-7,TRBV9,CASSGGTGGHEQYF,TGTGCCAGCAGCGGAGGGACAGGGGGGCACGAGCAGTACTTC
-,few,TRBJ1-4,TRBV12-3/TRBV12-4,CASSLRRKGEKLFF,TGTGCCAGCAGTTTACGACGAAAGGGTGAAAAACTGTTTTTT
-,-,TRBJ2-5,TRBV30,CAWTKGGYQETQYF,TGTGCCTGGACTAAAGGGGGTTATCAAGAGACCCAGTACTTC
-,-,TRBJ1-2,TRBV20-1,CSARRPQGGYTF,TGCAGTGCTAGACGACCACAGGGAGGCTACACCTTC
-,many,TRBJ1-2,TRBV7-2,CASSLEANYGYTF,TGTGCCAGCAGCTTAGAGGCTAACTATGGCTACACCTTC
-,many,TRBJ2-5,TRBV20-1,CSARDYSVFVGEETQYF,TGCAGTGCTAGAGACTATTCAGTATTCGTCGGAGAAGAGACCCAGTACTTC
-,few,TRBJ2-7,TRBV6-2/TRBV6-3,CASTRGVGQPSYEQYF,TGTGCCAGCACCAGAGGGGTCGGACAGCCCTCCTACGAGCAGTACTTC
TRBD1,few,TRBJ1-2,TRBV29-1,CSVRTLQGARVNGYTF,TGCAGCGTCCGGACCCTCCAGGGGGCGCGGGTAAATGGCTACACCTTC
-,-,TRBJ1-2,TRBV9,CASSVGQSSIYGYTF,TGTGCCAGCAGCGTCGGACAGTCCTCTATCTATGGCTACACCTTC
-,many,TRBJ2-1,TRBV6-6,CASNPARRDEQFF,TGTGCCAGCAACCCCGCCAGAAGGGATGAGCAGTTCTTC
TRBD1,many,TRBJ1-1,TRBV10-3,CAISESGVVTGEDTEAFF,TGTGCCATCAGTGAGTCGGGAGTTGTGACAGGGGAAGACACTGAAGCTTTCTTT
TRBD2,-,TRBJ2-5,TRBV20-1,CSATRAGGQQETQYF,TGCAGTGCTACTAGAGCGGGGGGCCAACAAGAGACCCAGTACTTC